The 26 T cell receptor beta chains given below trace back to one sample, sequenced in a study of CD8+ T cells in alopecia areata. Extraction and reverse transcription of RNA yielded cDNA as the sequencing template. The data were produced by immunoSEQ multiplex PCR, yet TCRdb's version contains in-frame clones alone and is incomplete. The sample yields over 100,000 clones, without any singletons. Sequencing was done on a sample of lesional skin. These receptors originate from a C3H/HeJ mouse with alopecia areata. As its MHC haplotype, the strain has H2-k.

This clone showed up many times. The gene names here belong to mouse. The read terminates 4 residues ahead of where the CDR3 ends, so the germline J gene completes it. Other DNA sequences from this sample encode an identical CDR3 as well. V usage is TRBV13-3 and J usage is TRBJ2-1; 10 nucleotides agree with TRBD2. The length of the CDR3 is 13 residues. The V gene end was trimmed by 9 bases and the J gene end by 4 bases; junction bases not matched to a gene: 4. Germline V gene data show CDR1 as NNHDY and CDR2 as SYVADS. Incomplete CDR3 DNA: TGTGCCACACGACTGGGGGGATATGCT. This sequence encodes CATRLGGYA. The whole CDR3 reads CATRLGGYAEQFF.

This clone was seen ten or more times. Here the gene names and germline are mouse. Read coverage stops 4 residues before the CDR3 terminus; the germline J gene supplies the remainder. The chain employs TRBV1 and TRBJ2-1; 7 positions agree with TRBD2. CDR3 length: 15 amino acids. The germline gives CDR1 NSQYPW, CDR2 LRSPGD (reference sequence). V shed 2 bases and J 3 bases; nucleotides not matched to a gene: 4. CDR3 sequence: CTCSAWGVSYAEQFF. CDR3 bases read: TGCACCTGCAGTGCATGGGGGGTGTCCTATGCT.

Points on this clone: Germline and genes: mouse. The observed sequence ends 4 residues before the CDR3 terminus, with the missing tail filled in from the germline J gene. The chain combines TRBV31 with TRBJ2-3; maybe TRBD2 (6 bases). CDR3 length: 14 amino acids. The germline V gene has CDR1 GKSSPN and CDR2 SITVG. V lost 3 bases and J 0 bases, leaving 10 bases between the germline ends. The part of the CDR3 DNA that was read is TGTGCCTGGAGAGACTGGACTAGTGCAGAA. This gives the protein CAWRDWTSAE. In full, the CDR3 is CAWRDWTSAETLYF.

A word on this clone: A mismatch at residue 13 separates the TCRdb protein from the translated DNA, so the protein presented here was translated from the DNA. The germline and genes are mouse ones. The CDR3 extends 3 residues past the end of the read, so its final part is completed from the germline J gene. The V and J genes are TRBV14 and TRBJ1-6; TRBD1 aligns across 11 bases. TRBJ1-6 is filed as an ORF, its function uncertain. V lost 5 bases and J lost 2; bases outside the gene matches: 3. Germline CDR1 and CDR2: SGHDT and FRDEAV. This CDR3 contains 16 residues. The CDR3 sequence is CASSPGQGAYNSPLYF. The sequenced CDR3 bases are TGTGCCAGCAGCCCGGGACAGGGGGCCTATAATTCGCCC.

This clone was seen more than once but under ten times. Germline and genes: mouse. The CDR3 extends 4 residues past the end of the read, so its final part is completed from the germline J gene. The J gene is TRBJ2-5, the V gene TRBV13-3; 8 bases line up with TRBD1. The CDR3 is made up of 15 amino acids. The germline gives CDR1 NNHDY, CDR2 SYVADS. CDR3 amino acids: CASSDQGALEDTQYF. Incomplete CDR3 DNA: TGTGCCAGCAGTGATCAGGGGGCGCTTGAGGAC.

There are many counts of this clone. Gene names and germline match the mouse. The CDR3 here is CAWSPGTGGSAETLYF. The DNA read from the CDR3 is TGTGCCTGGAGTCCCGGGACTGGGGGGAGTGCAGAA. This chain connects TRBV31 to TRBJ2-3; 12 bases match TRBD2. The sequenced fragment ends 4 residues before the CDR3 boundary, so the rest is inferred from the germline J gene. Germline V CDR1 and CDR2: GKSSPN, SITVG. This CDR3 has 16 amino acids. The ends lost 1 base at V and 0 bases at J; junction bases unmatched: 2.

As for this clone: Germline and genes here are mouse. The sequence runs out 4 residues before the end of the CDR3; the remainder is reconstructed from the germline J gene. The chain is built from TRBV13-3 and TRBJ2-4; weak D call: TRBD2 (7 bases). The germline V gene encodes CDR1 NNHDY and CDR2 SYVADS. This CDR3 region has 12 residues. The chain's CDR3 is CASSGGRNTLYF. The part of the CDR3 DNA that was read is TGTGCCAGCTCGGGGGGCCGAAAC.

This clone was seen more than once but under ten times. The protein listed by TCRdb differs at residue 13 from the translated DNA, so the DNA translation is shown. Mouse names are used for the genes. From the germline J gene comes the end of the CDR3, since the read stops 3 residues before it. V is TRBV19 and J is TRBJ1-6; 10 bases fit TRBD1. TRBJ1-6 is filed as an ORF, its function uncertain. V was pared by 2 bases and J by 6 bases, with 5 bases of the junction left unmatched. The CDR3 loop spans 16 amino acids. Per the germline V gene, CDR1 is FNHDT and CDR2 is SITEND (reference sequence). The CDR3 loop is CASSMGTGVTNSPLYF. The sequenced part of the CDR3 DNA is TGTGCCAGCAGTATGGGGACAGGGGTTACTAATTCGCCC.

Comments on this clone: All gene names here are mouse names. The read terminates 4 residues before the CDR3 end, so the remaining end is supplied by the germline J gene. The chain combines TRBV19 with TRBJ2-1, with D possibly being TRBD1 (7 bases). Trimming took off 0 bases at V and 3 bases at J, with 10 bases between the two ends. Per germline, CDR1 FNHDT and CDR2 SITEND (reference sequence). This CDR3 region has 15 residues. The part of the CDR3 DNA that was read is TGTGCCAGCAGTATAGAAGGGGGCCTCTATGCT. Amino acid sequence: CASSIEGGLYA. The whole CDR3 protein is CASSIEGGLYAEQFF.

This clone was observed at least ten times. Gene and germline names: mouse. The read terminates 4 residues ahead of where the CDR3 ends, so the germline J gene completes it. The V and J genes are TRBV13-3 and TRBJ2-1; TRBD1 aligns across 8 bases. Germline CDR1 NNHDY, CDR2 SYVADS. This CDR3 spans 15 amino acids. CDR3 protein: CASSDRGQEGAEQFF. The sequenced part of the CDR3 DNA is TGTGCCAGCAGTGACAGGGGGCAGGAAGGGGCT.

This clone was seen a handful of times. Gene names are the mouse ones. The read terminates 4 residues ahead of where the CDR3 ends, so the germline J gene completes it. The chain employs TRBV16 and TRBJ2-5; the match to TRBD2 covers 10 bases. The length of the CDR3 is 14 residues. Looked up from germline, CDR1 is SGHSA and CDR2 is FRNQAP. The sequenced part of the CDR3 DNA is TGTGCAAGCAGCCCTGGGACTGGGGAGGAC. Its translation is CASSPGTGED. The CDR3 reads in full as CASSPGTGEDTQYF.

As for this clone: Gene names are the mouse ones. Sequencing ends 4 residues short of the CDR3 end; the germline J gene provides the rest. This sequence joins TRBV17 and TRBJ2-7, with 9 bases aligning to TRBD2. CDR3 size: 14 residues. Germline V gene lookup returns CDR1 MNHDT and CDR2 YYDKIL. Partial CDR3 DNA: TGTGCTAGCAGCCCTGACTGGGGGTCTTAT. This gives the protein CASSPDWGSY. The CDR3 in full is CASSPDWGSYEQYF.

About this clone itself: Genes here carry mouse names. The CDR3 end is not reached by the read, which stops 4 residues before it; the germline J gene fills it in. This chain joins TRBV13-2 and TRBJ2-7; D not resolved. The CDR3 is 14 amino acids. V lost 1 base and J 3 bases, leaving 11 bases between the germline ends. From germline, CDR1 is NNHNN and CDR2 SYGAGS (reference sequence). CDR3 DNA (partial): TGTGCCAGCGGTGATCAGGCCAAACACTAT. Protein: CASGDQAKHY. In full, the CDR3 reads CASGDQAKHYEQYF.

There are many counts of this clone. Genes and germline are mouse. The observed sequence ends 4 residues before the CDR3 terminus, with the missing tail filled in from the germline J gene. The chain employs TRBV1 and TRBJ2-7; weak D call: TRBD1 (5 bases). The CDR3 length is 15 residues. Germline V gene data show CDR1 as NSQYPW and CDR2 as LRSPGD (reference sequence). The V gene lost 1 base and the J gene lost 0 bases, with 10 bases spanning the gap. This CDR3 is CTCSAADRSSYEQYF. The part of the CDR3 DNA that was read is TGCACCTGCAGTGCAGCCGACAGAAGCTCCTAT. Full variable domain (remainder filled in from reference TRBV1 and TRBJ2-7): VTLLEQNPRWRLVPRGQAVNLRCILKNSQYPWMSWYQQDLQKQLQWLFTLRSPGDKEVKSLPGADYLATRVTDTELRLQVANMSQGRTLYCTCSAADRSSYEQYFGPGTRLTVL.

Notes on this clone: The genes are named according to mouse. The CDR3 extends 4 residues past the end of the read, so its final part is completed from the germline J gene. The J gene is TRBJ2-7, the V gene TRBV19, with D perhaps matching TRBD1 (6 bases). This CDR3 has 12 amino acids. Germline V gene sequence: CDR1 FNHDT, CDR2 SITEND (reference sequence). Deletions cut 7 bases from V and 3 bases from J, with 11 bases between. This chain's CDR3 is CASLRDNYEQYF. CDR3 DNA (partial): TGTGCCAGCCTCCGGGACAACTAT.

Note on this clone: The gene names given are mouse names. The CDR3 is cut off 4 residues early in the read; its end comes from the germline J gene. The same CDR3 also results from other DNA sequences found in this sample. The chain has TRBV1 and TRBJ2-5, with 11 positions matching TRBD2. CDR3 length equals 15 residues. Germline CDR1 is NSQYPW and CDR2 is LRSPGD (reference sequence). The CDR3 bases that were read are TGCACCTGCAGTGCCCCCGGACTGGGGGGAGAC. It is translated as CTCSAPGLGGD. The CDR3 reads in full as CTCSAPGLGGDTQYF.

This clone has a handful of counts. Gene names are mouse gene names. The CDR3 here is CAWSLGDWGSAETLYF. The part of the CDR3 DNA that was read is TGTGCCTGGAGTCTAGGGGACTGGGGTAGTGCAGAA. The rearrangement joins TRBV31 to TRBJ2-3; 10 nucleotides match TRBD2. The CDR3 end lies 4 residues beyond the end of the read and is filled in from the germline J gene. CDR1 and CDR2 (germline): GKSSPN, SITVG. The CDR3 totals 16 residues. The junction had 3 bases not matched to a gene; V was cut back by 0 bases and J by 0 bases.

Comment on this clone: Gene names refer to mouse genes. The CDR3 end is not reached by the read, which stops 4 residues before it; the germline J gene fills it in. The sample has other DNA sequences that encode this CDR3 too. The V and J genes are TRBV1 and TRBJ2-4; 9 bases align to TRBD2. Per germline, CDR1 NSQYPW and CDR2 LRSPGD (reference sequence). The CDR3 runs to 16 residues. The sequenced CDR3 bases are TGCACCTGCAGTGCAGATCGCCTGGGGGGGGAAAAC. Translation: CTCSADRLGGEN. From start to end, the CDR3 is CTCSADRLGGENTLYF.

This clone was seen repeatedly, ten times or more. Gene names refer to mouse genes. The part of the CDR3 DNA that was read is TGTGCCAGCAGTCCGACTGGGGGCCCCTCCTAT. Its translation is CASSPTGGPSY. The full CDR3 reads CASSPTGGPSYEQYF. V is TRBV13-3 and J is TRBJ2-7, with 9 bases fitting TRBD2. The CDR3 is cut off 4 residues early in the read; its end comes from the germline J gene. Trimming cost V 4 bases and J 0 bases; bases outside gene matches: 5. There are 15 residues in the CDR3. Germline V gene lookup returns CDR1 NNHDY and CDR2 SYVADS.

This clone was observed a few times. Gene names refer to mouse genes. The CDR3 sequence is CASSDERQGNSDYTF. CDR3 DNA (partial): TGTGCCAGCAGTGATGAGAGACAGGGGAACTCC. The V call is TRBV13-1, the J call TRBJ1-2; 8 nucleotides align to TRBD1. The read terminates 4 residues ahead of where the CDR3 ends, so the germline J gene completes it. V gave up 0 bases and J gave up 2 bases; unmatched junction bases: 3. This CDR3 has 15 residues. Germline V gene data show CDR1 as NSHNY and CDR2 as SYGAGN.

This clone was found a few times. The genes are named according to mouse. Sequencing ends 4 residues short of the CDR3 end; the germline J gene provides the rest. This chain joins TRBV1 and TRBJ2-4, with 8 bases that match TRBD2. The germline CDR1 and CDR2 sequences are NSQYPW and LRSPGD (reference sequence). The J segment lost 3 bases and the V segment lost 0 bases, leaving 8 bases of the junction unmatched. The CDR3 sequence is 17 residues long. The CDR3 spells CTCSADLGGGRQNTLYF. CDR3 DNA (partial): TGCACCTGCAGTGCAGATCTGGGGGGAGGGAGACAAAAC.

This clone was seen a handful of times. Gene names and germline match the mouse. The read stops 4 residues short of the end of the CDR3; the missing end is completed from the germline J gene. The chain joins TRBV13-1 to TRBJ2-1; TRBD1 agrees at 8 bases. Germline V gene sequence: CDR1 NSHNY, CDR2 SYGAGN. There are 13 residues in the CDR3. The V and J ends lost 7 bases and 5 bases, in that order; junction bases with no gene match: 5. The sequenced part of the CDR3 DNA is TGTGCCAGCCGGGACAGGAGACATGCT. This gives the protein CASRDRRHA. The entire CDR3 reads CASRDRRHAEQFF.

Turning to this clone: Each gene name is a mouse one. The sequence runs out 4 residues before the end of the CDR3; the remainder is reconstructed from the germline J gene. This rearrangement joins TRBV13-3 to TRBJ2-7; 9 nucleotides agree with TRBD2. The CDR3 sequence is 14 residues long. Germline assignment: CDR1 NNHDY and CDR2 SYVADS. The CDR3 is CASSDWGGRYEQYF. CDR3 DNA (partial): TGTGCCAGCAGTGACTGGGGGGGGAGGTAT.

There are many counts of this clone. The gene symbols are mouse symbols. From the germline J gene comes the end of the CDR3, since the read stops 4 residues before it. The chain links TRBV13-3 to TRBJ2-1, with D unclear. Germline CDR1 reads NNHDY; CDR2 reads SYVADS. The V end was cut by 4 bases, the J end by 6 bases, with 8 bases between. This CDR3 is 12 amino acids long. The DNA read from the CDR3 is TGTGCCAGCAGTCCCTCTGGTGCT. It yields the protein CASSPSGA. The whole CDR3 protein reads CASSPSGAEQFF.

This clone occurred a few times. Gene names are mouse gene names. Coverage ceases 4 residues before the CDR3 finishes, and the germline J gene fills in the end. The V call is TRBV13-3, the J call TRBJ2-2; tentative D call: TRBD1 (5 bases). V gave up 0 bases and J gave up 1 base, with 7 bases separating them. The CDR3 loop spans 15 amino acids. Per germline, CDR1 NNHDY and CDR2 SYVADS. CDR3 in amino acids: CASSDGRVNTGQLYF. The covered CDR3 bases are TGTGCCAGCAGTGATGGCAGGGTAAACACCGGG.

A note on this clone: Gene names denote mouse genes. The CDR3 end falls 4 residues outside the read, so it is completed with the germline J gene. The chain links TRBV1 to TRBJ2-3; 10 bases match TRBD1. The CDR3 consists of 16 residues. V trimming: 3 bases; J trimming: 1 base; junction bases outside the gene matches: 4. Germline V gene sequence: CDR1 NSQYPW, CDR2 LRSPGD (reference sequence). CDR3 DNA, as far as it was read: TGCACCTGCAGTGCGACCGGGACAGGGGGTGCAGAA. This translates into CTCSATGTGGAE. The CDR3 reads in full as CTCSATGTGGAETLYF.